This section outlines one T cell receptor (beta chain) sequence together with its context. The data stem from a study of blood T cell repertoires in COVID-19. The table came from immunoSEQ multiplex PCR; TCRdb's copy has only in-frame clones and leaves some out. The sample records 90,000 to 100,000 clones, around 85% being singletons. Trimming shortened V by 4 bases and J by 3 bases, and 12 bases separated the two germline ends. Germline V gene data show CDR1 as LNHDA and CDR2 as SQIVND (reference sequence). There are 15 residues in the CDR3. The sequence was obtained from a human donor in a cohort sampled during active COVID-19. The chain has TRBV19 and TRBJ2-2; tentatively, D is TRBD1 (6 bases). Sequenced: peripheral blood. CDR3 amino acids: CASSKGQGYTGELFF. CDR3 bases: TGTGCCAGTAGTAAGGGCCAGGGGTACACCGGGGAGCTGTTTTTT.